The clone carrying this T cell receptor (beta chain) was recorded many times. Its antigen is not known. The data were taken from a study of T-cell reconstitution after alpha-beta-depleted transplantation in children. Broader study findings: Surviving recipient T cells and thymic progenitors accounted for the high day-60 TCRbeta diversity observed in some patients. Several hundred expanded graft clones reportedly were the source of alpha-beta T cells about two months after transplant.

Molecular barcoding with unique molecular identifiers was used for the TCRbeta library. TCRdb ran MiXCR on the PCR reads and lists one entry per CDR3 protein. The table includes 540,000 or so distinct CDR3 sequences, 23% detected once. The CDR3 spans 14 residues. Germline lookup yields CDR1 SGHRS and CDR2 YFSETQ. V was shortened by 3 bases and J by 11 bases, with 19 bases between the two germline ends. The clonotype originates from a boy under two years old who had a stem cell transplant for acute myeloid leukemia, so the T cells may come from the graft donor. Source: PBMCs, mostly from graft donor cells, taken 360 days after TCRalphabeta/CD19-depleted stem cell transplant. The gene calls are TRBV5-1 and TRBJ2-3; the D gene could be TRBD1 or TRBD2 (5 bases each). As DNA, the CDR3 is TGCGCCAGCAGCTCCGGGACGGTGGACATTGAGCAGTATTTT. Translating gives CASSSGTVDIEQYF. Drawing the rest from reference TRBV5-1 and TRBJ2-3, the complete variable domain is KAGVTQTPRYLIKTRGQQVTLSCSPISGHRSVSWYQQTPGQGLQFLFEYFSETQRNKGNFPGRFSGRQFSNSRSEMNVSTLELGDSALYLCASSSGTVDIEQYFGPGTRLTVL.